Listed below are T cell receptor beta chains from one sample, sequenced in a study of cytomegalovirus exposure and HLA in healthy donors. This table comes from immunoSEQ multiplex PCR, and its TCRdb copy is limited to in-frame clones, with some not included. Here the sample spans hundreds of thousands of clones, roughly 87% being singletons. Source material: PBMCs. Receptors originate from a young man in good health and CMV-seropositive. CDR3s include the opening cysteine and the closing phenylalanine or tryptophan. A D gene is named only where the DNA matches it firmly. Size tells how often a clone was seen (once, few, many) or the class of an expanded clone, and some rows leave it out.

V gene: TRBV5-8; J gene: TRBJ1-2; CDR3 length: 14; clone size: -; D gene: TRBD1; CDR3 DNA: TGTGCCAGCCCCCTGACAGGGGGCAACTATGGCTACACCTTC; CDR3 protein: CASPLTGGNYGYTF
V gene: TRBV4-2; J gene: TRBJ1-3; CDR3 length: 15; clone size: -; D gene: -; CDR3 DNA: TGTGCCAGCAGCCAAGAGGCCACGGTGTTTCCCACCATATATTTT; CDR3 protein: CASSQEATVFPTIYF
V gene: TRBV30; J gene: TRBJ1-5; CDR3 length: 16; clone size: -; D gene: -; CDR3 DNA: TGTGCCTGGAGTTTGGGACCCCACGGCGGCAATCAGCCCCAGCATTTT; CDR3 protein: CAWSLGPHGGNQPQHF
V gene: TRBV7-9; J gene: TRBJ1-4; CDR3 length: 15; clone size: -; D gene: -; CDR3 DNA: TGTGCCAGCGGGAGGGGGGAAGCAACTAATGAAAAACTGTTTTTT; CDR3 protein: CASGRGEATNEKLFF
V gene: TRBV6-5; J gene: TRBJ1-2; CDR3 length: 14; clone size: few; D gene: -; CDR3 DNA: TGTGCCAGCAGTCCTTCGGGGGAATACTATGGCTACACCTTC; CDR3 protein: CASSPSGEYYGYTF
V gene: TRBV27; J gene: TRBJ2-4; CDR3 length: 15; clone size: -; D gene: -; CDR3 DNA: TGTGCCAGCAGCCTCAGACAGCACGTGGGAAACATTCAGTACTTC; CDR3 protein: CASSLRQHVGNIQYF
V gene: TRBV28; J gene: TRBJ1-5; CDR3 length: 16; clone size: once; D gene: -; CDR3 DNA: TGTGCCAGCAGTACCGTGGGGTCATATAGCAATCAGCCCCAGCATTTT; CDR3 protein: CASSTVGSYSNQPQHF
V gene: TRBV10-3; J gene: TRBJ2-7; CDR3 length: 17; clone size: -; D gene: TRBD2; CDR3 DNA: TGTGCCATCAGTGAGTCGATTCTAGCGGGAGGGGACGTCGAGCAGTACTTC; CDR3 protein: CAISESILAGGDVEQYF
V gene: TRBV6-1; J gene: TRBJ2-7; CDR3 length: 14; clone size: -; D gene: TRBD1; CDR3 DNA: TGTGCCAGCAGTCTACGGGACAGCTCCTACGAGCAGTACTTC; CDR3 protein: CASSLRDSSYEQYF
V gene: TRBV6-5; J gene: TRBJ1-5; CDR3 length: 16; clone size: -; D gene: -; CDR3 DNA: TGTGCCAGCAGTTACTCGCCGGGGGTGAGCAATCAGCCCCAGCATTTT; CDR3 protein: CASSYSPGVSNQPQHF
V gene: TRBV5-6; J gene: TRBJ1-3; CDR3 length: 14; clone size: -; D gene: -; CDR3 DNA: TGTGCCAGCAGCTTGCGGGGGCCTGGAAACACCATATATTTT; CDR3 protein: CASSLRGPGNTIYF
V gene: TRBV2; J gene: TRBJ2-5; CDR3 length: 13; clone size: -; D gene: -; CDR3 DNA: TGTGCCAGCAGTCTACCCACCACAGAGACCCAGTACTTC; CDR3 protein: CASSLPTTETQYF
V gene: TRBV5-4; J gene: TRBJ1-2; CDR3 length: 16; clone size: -; D gene: -; CDR3 DNA: TGTGCCAGCAGCTATGGGTCTTCCCGGGGGGTCTATGGCTACACCTTC; CDR3 protein: CASSYGSSRGVYGYTF
V gene: TRBV7-6; J gene: TRBJ2-2; CDR3 length: 14; clone size: -; D gene: -; CDR3 DNA: TGTGCCAGCACCCCAGGGGCTAATGGCGGGGAGCTGTTTTTT; CDR3 protein: CASTPGANGGELFF
V gene: TRBV27; J gene: TRBJ2-7; CDR3 length: 14; clone size: -; D gene: TRBD1; CDR3 DNA: TGTGCCAGCAGTTCCGGGACAGCAATTTACGAGCAGTACTTC; CDR3 protein: CASSSGTAIYEQYF
V gene: TRBV5-4; J gene: TRBJ2-7; CDR3 length: 14; clone size: -; D gene: TRBD1; CDR3 DNA: TGTGCCAGCAGCTGGGGGACAGGGCACTACGAGCAGTACTTC; CDR3 protein: CASSWGTGHYEQYF
V gene: TRBV4-1; J gene: TRBJ2-7; CDR3 length: 14; clone size: -; D gene: -; CDR3 DNA: TGCGCCAGCAGCCACCCCCCGCCCCCCTACGAGCAGTACTTC; CDR3 protein: CASSHPPPPYEQYF
V gene: TRBV28; J gene: TRBJ1-2; CDR3 length: 13; clone size: -; D gene: -; CDR3 DNA: TGTGCCACCGCGGACAACACGAACTATGGCTACACCTTC; CDR3 protein: CATADNTNYGYTF
V gene: TRBV29-1; J gene: TRBJ1-2; CDR3 length: 13; clone size: few; D gene: TRBD1; CDR3 DNA: TGCAGCGCGCAAAACGACAGGGACGGTGGCTACACCTTC; CDR3 protein: CSAQNDRDGGYTF
V gene: TRBV5-6; J gene: TRBJ2-2; CDR3 length: 16; clone size: -; D gene: -; CDR3 DNA: TGTGCCAGCAGCTTGGACAGGCGAGCGAACACCGGGGAGCTGTTTTTT; CDR3 protein: CASSLDRRANTGELFF
V gene: TRBV7-6; J gene: TRBJ2-7; CDR3 length: 14; clone size: -; D gene: -; CDR3 DNA: TGTGCCAGCAGCTTAGTGGATCAGAGCCACGAGCAGTACTTC; CDR3 protein: CASSLVDQSHEQYF
V gene: TRBV4-1; J gene: TRBJ1-5; CDR3 length: 16; clone size: -; D gene: -; CDR3 DNA: TGCGCCAGCAGCCAAATTCAGTACGTGGTCAGGGAGCCCCAGCATTTT; CDR3 protein: CASSQIQYVVREPQHF
V gene: TRBV5-1; J gene: TRBJ2-2; CDR3 length: 15; clone size: -; D gene: -; CDR3 DNA: TGCGCCAGCAGCTTGGACGGGAGAAACACCGGGGAGCTGTTTTTT; CDR3 protein: CASSLDGRNTGELFF
V gene: TRBV6-5; J gene: TRBJ1-2; CDR3 length: 14; clone size: -; D gene: TRBD1; CDR3 DNA: TGTGCCAGCAACCGCGACAGGGGGACCTATGGCTACACCTTC; CDR3 protein: CASNRDRGTYGYTF
V gene: TRBV30; J gene: TRBJ1-1; CDR3 length: 13; clone size: -; D gene: -; CDR3 DNA: TGTGCCTGGACAGGAAGCCTTGACACTGAAGCTTTCTTT; CDR3 protein: CAWTGSLDTEAFF
V gene: TRBV7-9; J gene: TRBJ2-7; CDR3 length: 15; clone size: -; D gene: -; CDR3 DNA: TGTGCCAGCCATAACCTACAGGGTCCGGGCCTCGAGCAGTACTTC; CDR3 protein: CASHNLQGPGLEQYF
V gene: TRBV27; J gene: TRBJ2-7; CDR3 length: 13; clone size: once; D gene: -; CDR3 DNA: TGTGCCAGCAGTGCACAGGGTCGGTACGAGCAGTACTTC; CDR3 protein: CASSAQGRYEQYF
V gene: TRBV6-5; J gene: TRBJ2-7; CDR3 length: 16; clone size: -; D gene: -; CDR3 DNA: TGTGCCAGCAGTTACTCTACGGGCCAATTCTCCTACGAGCAGTACTTC; CDR3 protein: CASSYSTGQFSYEQYF
V gene: TRBV7-9; J gene: TRBJ2-7; CDR3 length: 16; clone size: -; D gene: TRBD2; CDR3 DNA: TGTGCCAGCAGCCCCAAGGTAGCGGGAGTCGGATACGAGCAGTACTTC; CDR3 protein: CASSPKVAGVGYEQYF
V gene: TRBV19; J gene: TRBJ2-7; CDR3 length: 15; clone size: -; D gene: -; CDR3 DNA: TGTGCCAGTAGTATTCGAACGTCCCTATCCTACGAGCAGTACTTC; CDR3 protein: CASSIRTSLSYEQYF
V gene: TRBV20-1; J gene: TRBJ2-3; CDR3 length: 9; clone size: -; D gene: -; CDR3 DNA: TGCAGTGCGGGGGCAACGCAGTATTTT; CDR3 protein: CSAGATQYF
V gene: TRBV19; J gene: TRBJ1-5; CDR3 length: 14; clone size: once; D gene: -; CDR3 DNA: TGTGCCAGTAGTGTCCGGGACTACAATCAGCCCCAGCATTTT; CDR3 protein: CASSVRDYNQPQHF
V gene: TRBV19; J gene: TRBJ2-7; CDR3 length: 13; clone size: few; D gene: -; CDR3 DNA: TGTGCCAGTGGACAGACGGGCTCCTACGAGCAGTACTTC; CDR3 protein: CASGQTGSYEQYF
V gene: TRBV19; J gene: TRBJ2-1; CDR3 length: 19; clone size: -; D gene: TRBD2; CDR3 DNA: TGTGCCAGTAGTATTGGGGGGCTAGCGGGAGGAGGATCCTACAATGAGCAGTTCTTC; CDR3 protein: CASSIGGLAGGGSYNEQFF
V gene: TRBV11-2; J gene: TRBJ1-1; CDR3 length: 12; clone size: once; D gene: -; CDR3 DNA: TGTGCCAGCAGCTTAGACCGACCGGAAGCTTTCTTT; CDR3 protein: CASSLDRPEAFF
V gene: TRBV5-1; J gene: TRBJ2-7; CDR3 length: 15; clone size: -; D gene: TRBD1; CDR3 DNA: TGCGCCAGCAGCTTGGGACAGGGGAGCTCCTACGAGCAGTACTTC; CDR3 protein: CASSLGQGSSYEQYF
V gene: TRBV7-9; J gene: TRBJ1-1; CDR3 length: 15; clone size: once; D gene: TRBD1; CDR3 DNA: TGTGCCAGCAGCCCTCCGGGACAGGGGGCTCCAGAAGCTTTCTTT; CDR3 protein: CASSPPGQGAPEAFF